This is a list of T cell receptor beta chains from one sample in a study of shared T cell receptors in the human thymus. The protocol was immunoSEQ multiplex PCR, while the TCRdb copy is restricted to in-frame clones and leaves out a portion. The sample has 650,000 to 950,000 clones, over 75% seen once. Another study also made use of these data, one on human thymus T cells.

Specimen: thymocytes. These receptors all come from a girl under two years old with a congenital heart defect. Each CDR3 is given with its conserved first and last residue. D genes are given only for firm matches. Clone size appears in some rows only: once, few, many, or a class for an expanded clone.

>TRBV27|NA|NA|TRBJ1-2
CASSLRGGPYGYTF
TGTGCCAGCAGTTTGCGAGGAGGTCCCTATGGCTACACCTTC
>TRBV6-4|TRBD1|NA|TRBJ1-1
CASRGTGENTEAFF
TGTGCCAGCAGGGGAACAGGGGAAAACACTGAAGCTTTCTTT
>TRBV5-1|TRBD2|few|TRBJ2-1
CASTRGRAIYEQFF
TGCGCCAGCACCCGGGGGAGGGCAATCTATGAGCAGTTCTTC
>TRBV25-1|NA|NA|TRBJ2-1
CASSESPSGSYNEQFF
TGTGCCAGCAGTGAATCCCCCTCGGGGTCCTACAATGAGCAGTTCTTC
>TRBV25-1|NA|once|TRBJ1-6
CASKGAGGWNSPLHF
TGTGCCAGCAAAGGGGCGGGGGGTTGGAATTCACCCCTCCACTTT
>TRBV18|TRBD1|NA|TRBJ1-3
CASSPQTRTGDSSGNTIYF
TGTGCCAGCTCACCACAAACCAGGACAGGGGACTCTTCTGGAAACACCATATATTTT
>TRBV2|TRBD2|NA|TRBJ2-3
CASSESERGVTDTQYF
TGTGCCAGCAGTGAATCGGAGCGGGGGGTCACAGATACGCAGTATTTT
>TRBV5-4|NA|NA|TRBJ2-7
CASSLGSLYEQYF
TGTGCCAGCAGCTTGGGGAGTCTCTACGAGCAGTACTTC
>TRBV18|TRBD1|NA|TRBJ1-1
CASSRGTGLNTEAFF
TGTGCCAGCTCACGAGGGACAGGGTTGAACACTGAAGCTTTCTTT
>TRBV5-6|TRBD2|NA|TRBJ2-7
CASSLADSGGTYEQYF
TGTGCCAGCAGCTTAGCGGACAGCGGGGGAACCTACGAGCAGTACTTC
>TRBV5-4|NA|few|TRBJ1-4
CAGAGGPATNEKLFF
TGTGCCGGGGCCGGGGGACCTGCAACTAATGAAAAACTGTTTTTT
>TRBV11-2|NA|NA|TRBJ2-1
CASSPTTGRPPYNEQFF
TGTGCCAGCAGCCCTACGACAGGAAGACCCCCCTACAATGAGCAGTTCTTC
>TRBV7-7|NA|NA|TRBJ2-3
CASSLEGVWAGSTDTQYF
TGTGCTAGCAGCTTAGAGGGCGTCTGGGCGGGTTCCACAGATACGCAGTATTTT
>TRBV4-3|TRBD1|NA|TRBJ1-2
CASSQDPRGNGYTF
TGCGCCAGCAGCCAAGATCCCAGGGGGAATGGCTACACCTTC
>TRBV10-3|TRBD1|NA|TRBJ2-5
CAISWDRGQETQYF
TGTGCCATCAGTTGGGACAGGGGGCAAGAGACCCAGTACTTC
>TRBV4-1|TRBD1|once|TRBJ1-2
CASSLRRDRFTYGYTF
TGCGCCAGCAGCCTAAGGAGGGACAGGTTCACCTATGGCTACACCTTC
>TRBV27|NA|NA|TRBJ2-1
CASSFRAPSSPQFF
TGTGCCAGCAGTTTTAGAGCCCCTAGCTCCCCGCAGTTCTTC
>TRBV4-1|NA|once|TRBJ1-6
CASSQEVQGRIVNSPLHF
TGCGCCAGCAGCCAGGAGGTACAGGGAAGGATAGTTAATTCACCCCTCCACTTT
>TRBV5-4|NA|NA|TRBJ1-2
CASSLRGYGYTF
TGTGCCAGCAGCTTAAGGGGCTATGGCTACACCTTC
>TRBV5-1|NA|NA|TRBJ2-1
CASSLVLRDNNEQFF
TGCGCCAGCAGCTTGGTTCTTCGGGACAACAATGAGCAGTTCTTC
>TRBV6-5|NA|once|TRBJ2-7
CASSKNGGTLNEQYF
TGTGCCAGCAGTAAAAACGGGGGAACTCTGAACGAGCAGTACTTC
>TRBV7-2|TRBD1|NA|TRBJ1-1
CASSRGTGYTEAFF
TGTGCCAGCAGCCGAGGGACAGGGTACACTGAAGCTTTCTTT
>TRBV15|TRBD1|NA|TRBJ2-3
CATSSRTGGFRDTQYF
TGTGCCACCAGCTCCCGTACAGGGGGCTTTAGAGATACGCAGTATTTT
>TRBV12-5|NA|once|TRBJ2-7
CASGLFTGTRSTTSNSEQYF
TGTGCTAGTGGTTTGTTTACCGGGACAAGGAGTACTACGAGTAATAGTGAGCAGTACTTC
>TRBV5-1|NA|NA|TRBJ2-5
CASSGPRELRETQYF
TGCGCCAGCAGCGGACCCAGGGAATTACGAGAGACCCAGTACTTC
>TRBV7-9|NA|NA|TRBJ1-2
CASSLSRMVNYGYTF
TGTGCCAGCAGCTTATCTAGGATGGTTAACTATGGCTACACCTTC
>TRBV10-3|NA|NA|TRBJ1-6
CATGEGDFSYNSPLHF
TGTGCCACCGGGGAGGGGGACTTCTCCTATAATTCACCCCTCCACTTT
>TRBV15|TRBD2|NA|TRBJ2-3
CATSDYRTLTGGILCTDTQYF
TGTGCCACCAGCGATTATCGAACACTCACGGGGGGGATATTATGCACAGATACGCAGTATTTT
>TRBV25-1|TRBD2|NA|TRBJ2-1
CASSLWGGYNEQFF
TGTGCCAGCAGTCTATGGGGGGGCTACAATGAGCAGTTCTTC
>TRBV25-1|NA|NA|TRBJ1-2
CARPISGDGYTF
TGTGCCAGACCGATATCAGGGGATGGCTACACCTTC
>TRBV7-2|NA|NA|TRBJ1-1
CASPGIISGTEAFF
TGTGCCAGCCCTGGGATAATATCGGGGACTGAAGCTTTCTTT
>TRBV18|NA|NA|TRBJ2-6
CASSPHSSGANVLTF
TGTGCCAGCTCACCTCATTCCTCTGGGGCCAACGTCCTGACTTTC
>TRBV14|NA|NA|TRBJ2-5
CASSQEISREETQYF
TGTGCCAGCAGCCAAGAAATTAGCCGGGAAGAGACCCAGTACTTC
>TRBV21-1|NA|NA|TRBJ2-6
CASSIGQGGDGANVLTF
TGTGCCAGCAGCATCGGACAGGGAGGGGATGGGGCCAACGTCCTGACTTTC
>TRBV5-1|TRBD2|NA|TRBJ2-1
CASSLGLAGGYNEQFF
TGCGCCAGCAGCTTAGGACTAGCGGGGGGGTACAATGAGCAGTTCTTC
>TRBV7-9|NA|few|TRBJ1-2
CASSPYGYTF
TGTGCCAGCAGCCCATATGGCTACACCTTC
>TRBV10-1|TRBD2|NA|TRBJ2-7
CASSESPNGGTFDEQYF
TGCGCCAGCAGTGAGTCCCCGAACGGGGGGACTTTCGACGAGCAGTACTTC
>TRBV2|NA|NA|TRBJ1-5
CASRKGRGLHQPQHF
TGTGCCAGCCGGAAGGGGAGGGGCCTCCATCAGCCCCAGCATTTT
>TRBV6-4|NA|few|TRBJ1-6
CASSDGQVGSPLHF
TGTGCCAGCAGTGACGGGCAGGTTGGTTCACCCCTCCACTTT
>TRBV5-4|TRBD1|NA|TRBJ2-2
CASSLFLPGGTGELFF
TGTGCCAGCAGCTTGTTTCTTCCAGGGGGCACCGGGGAGCTGTTTTTT
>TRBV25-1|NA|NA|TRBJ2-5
CASSGQLPYQETQYF
TGTGCCAGCAGTGGACAGCTCCCGTACCAAGAGACCCAGTACTTC
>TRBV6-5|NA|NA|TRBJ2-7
CASSQGIGAGRQYF
TGTGCCAGCAGCCAAGGTATCGGTGCGGGACGGCAGTACTTC
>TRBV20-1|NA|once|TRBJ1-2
CSATGNYGYTF
TGCAGTGCTACGGGGAACTATGGCTACACCTTC
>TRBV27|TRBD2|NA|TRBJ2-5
CASSPSGDGETQYF
TGTGCCAGCAGCCCTAGCGGGGATGGAGAGACCCAGTACTTC
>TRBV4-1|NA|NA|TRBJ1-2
CASSAYRADRGYTF
TGCGCCAGCAGCGCCTACAGGGCTGATCGTGGCTACACCTTC
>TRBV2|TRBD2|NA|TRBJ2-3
CASSERTSWATDTQYF
TGTGCCAGCAGTGAAAGGACTAGCTGGGCCACAGATACGCAGTATTTT
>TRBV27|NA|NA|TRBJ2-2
CASTASGQRNTGELFF
TGTGCCAGCACCGCGTCCGGACAGAGAAACACCGGGGAGCTGTTTTTT
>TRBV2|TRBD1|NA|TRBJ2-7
CASSYRGSLNEQYF
TGTGCCAGCAGTTACAGGGGGAGTTTAAACGAGCAGTACTTC
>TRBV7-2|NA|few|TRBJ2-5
CASSLARRQQQETQYF
TGTGCCAGCAGCTTAGCGCGACGACAGCAACAAGAGACCCAGTACTTC
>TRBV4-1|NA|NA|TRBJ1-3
CASSQDVQGLIRDTIYF
TGCGCCAGCAGCCAAGATGTGCAGGGGCTTATCCGGGACACCATATATTTT
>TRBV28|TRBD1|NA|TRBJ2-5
CASSLNRDRGRETQYF
TGTGCCAGCAGTCTCAACCGGGACAGGGGGCGGGAGACCCAGTACTTC
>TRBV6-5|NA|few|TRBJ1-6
CASTLGGQGGSPLHF
TGTGCCAGCACCCTTGGCGGGCAGGGAGGTTCACCCCTCCACTTT
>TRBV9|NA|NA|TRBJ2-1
CASSPHTGTRRYNEQFF
TGTGCCAGCAGCCCCCACACCGGGACAAGAAGGTACAATGAGCAGTTCTTC
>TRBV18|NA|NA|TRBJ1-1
CASSPWGVEAFF
TGTGCCAGCTCACCGTGGGGGGTAGAAGCTTTCTTT
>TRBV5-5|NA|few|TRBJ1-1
CASGAGDTEAFF
TGTGCCAGCGGGGCAGGGGACACTGAAGCTTTCTTT
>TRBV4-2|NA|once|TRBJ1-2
CASSPPGELDNYGYTF
TGTGCCAGCAGCCCTCCCGGGGAGCTTGATAACTATGGCTACACCTTC
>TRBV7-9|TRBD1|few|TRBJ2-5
CASSLQGGQGASETQYF
TGTGCCAGCAGCTTACAAGGAGGACAGGGGGCGAGTGAGACCCAGTACTTC